This T cell receptor (beta chain) was retrieved from a study of PD-L1 blockade in urothelial cancer listed by TCRdb under 2017. About the investigation overall: All patients started therapy around 2014 and received atezolizumab 1,200 mg intravenously every 3 weeks. Twenty-five of 29 patients were identified as males with urothelial cancer of bladder origin, and a prior smoking history was reported by 18 of 29 patients. An ECOG performance status of 0 or 1 was recorded for the patients, and 0 to 3 prior chemotherapy regimens had been received by the patients. Blood samples were analyzed 3 weeks after the start of treatment (second dose) and 6 weeks after the start of treatment. Blood samples gave a median of around 140,000 T cells and under 85,000 unique TCRs, with a median clonality of approximately 0.078. The study was an exploratory multi-omic analysis of somatic, immune and clinical correlates of response to PD-L1 blockade with atezolizumab in urothelial cancer. Pretreatment tumor samples and matched peripheral blood, collected serially before and after atezolizumab treatment, underwent TCR sequencing. Progression-free survival longer than 6 months counted as durable clinical benefit, and TCR features were additionally tested against both progression-free and overall survival. In the same patients who had TCR sequencing, pretreatment tumors also underwent whole exome sequencing and RNA sequencing. Nine patients achieved durable clinical benefit and about 19 did not. Around 29 patients had pretreatment blood TCR-seq, about 24 had at least one posttreatment blood collection, and about 24 had tumor TCR-seq. What the study reported, not specific to this receptor: Patients with durable benefit showed greater expansion of tumor-associated TCR clones in peripheral blood 3 weeks after starting treatment (n ≈ 22, p = 0.022). Because of the small sample size (n ≈ 31) and the many exploratory analyses performed, the results are intended to be regarded as hypothesis-generating. Improved progression-free and overall survival was found to be associated with pretreatment peripheral blood TCR clonality below the median.

About this clone: This clone's antigen is unknown. The input lacks base qualities; no much larger clone sits a single base away.

Trimming accounts for 7 bases at V and 3 bases at J, while the number of junction bases matched to no gene is 8. Its CDR3 holds 15 amino acids, cysteine through phenylalanine. Only the CDR3 DNA is retained, 45 bases long and in frame from the first base. CDR1 SEHNR and CDR2 FQNEAQ were looked up in the germline V gene (reference sequence). Each PCR received spiked-in synthetic TCR analog templates so that absolute template abundance could be estimated from read counts. The immunoSEQ assay used bias-controlled V and J gene primers to amplify TCRbeta CDR3 regions from genomic DNA. Rearranged TCRbeta segments were sequenced at approximately 20X coverage. The original pipeline was this. Sequencing errors were corrected by clustering and CDR3s were annotated against IMGT to assign V, D and J genes. Only productive TCRbeta rearrangements were used in downstream analyses, excluding out-of-frame or stop-codon sequences. To compute clonality, Shannon entropy was normalized by the log of the number of unique productive sequences and then subtracted from one. Clones differing between time points or between blood and tumor were identified by Fisher's exact test with Benjamini-Hochberg correction at adjusted p below 0.01. The source is immuneACCESS, and TCRdb retained only in-frame sequences with V and J called. Part of the clones is not carried over; for the studies checked, unresolved V genes explain less than half of this, and the remainder is unexplained. The DNA gave D and trimming, while V, J and clone size come from that table. In this sample the table shows roughly 90,000 clones, about 90% of which occur a single time. In total, the top ten clones hold about 1% of the sample.

The sample's time point, from its label and the paper: pretreatment peripheral blood. The cohort included 25 to 30 patients with locally advanced or metastatic urothelial carcinoma who were treated at Memorial Sloan Kettering on a trial protocol. Peripheral blood mononuclear cells were collected pretreatment and during treatment, at between 1 and 8 total time points per patient. The Qiagen DNeasy Blood extraction kit was used to purify genomic DNA from total PBMCs and tumor samples. Collected pretreatment and during treatment, PBMCs were isolated and stored as previously described. This receptor was identified in a woman older than 75 with urothelial cancer. Source: PBMCs, taken around atezolizumab (anti-PD-L1) treatment. The rearrangement combines TRBV7-9 with TRBJ2-7; 11 middle bases align to TRBD1. The CDR3: CASTKAGTGGYEQYF. The DNA sequence is as follows: TGTGCCAGCACCAAAGCCGGGACAGGGGGCTACGAGCAGTACTTC.